This TCR beta chain was obtained from a study of T cell changes during pregnancy in multiple sclerosis. The CDR3 loop spans 13 amino acids. V dropped 2 bases and J dropped 4 bases, with 9 bases sitting between them. The germline CDR1 and CDR2 sequences are MNHEY and SVGAGI. Sequenced by immunoSEQ multiplex PCR; TCRdb stores in-frame clones only, minus some. The sample holds 50,000 to 65,000 clones; approximately 92% are singletons and the top ten take over 0.8%. This clone was recorded a few times. The sequenced sample was peripheral blood, obtained in the first trimester of pregnancy. The sequence came from a female donor with multiple sclerosis, enrolled in a pregnancy study. V usage is TRBV6-5 and J usage is TRBJ2-7, with D possibly matching TRBD2 (5 bases). DNA for the CDR3: TGTGCCAGCAGTTACGGGAGAAATTACGAGCAGTACTTC. Protein: CASSYGRNYEQYF.